Sequencing of this TCR beta chain was carried out in a study of regulatory T cells in long-lasting Graves disease. Sample time point: persistent/refractory GD, antithyroid drugs over 5 years with positive TRAb. From PBMCs, RNA was extracted and then used to make the TCR library. CDR3 length equals 15 residues. Germline V gives CDR1 SGHRS, CDR2 YFSETQ. The junction had 8 bases not matched to a gene; V was cut back by 0 bases and J by 7 bases. Researchers made TCR beta libraries by using iRepertoire HTBI primers and running Arm-PCR on CDR3 regions. TCRdb called the multiplex PCR reads again in MiXCR, with one record for every CDR3 protein. Among a few hundred thousand distinct CDR3 sequences listed, approximately 21% were seen once.

This receptor was identified in a female donor with Graves disease. The chain links TRBV5-1 to TRBJ2-7; 9 bases are a match to TRBD2. The sample here was peripheral blood mononuclear cells (PBMCs), taken when the disease was refractory, from a patient treated with antithyroid drugs. CDR3: CASSLALAGVKEQYF. The CDR3 region has the DNA TGCGCCAGCAGCTTGGCTTTAGCGGGAGTAAAAGAGCAGTACTTC.